The T cell receptor (beta chain) under discussion was sequenced for a study of OX40 agonist ivuxolimab in advanced cancers. The overall study: Allowance was made for prior anti-PD-1, anti-PD-L1 or anti-CTLA-4 therapy, and 35% to 40% had some. Regarding the study as a whole: At 0.1 to 3.0 mg/kg and by week 6, clonal expansion occurred in CD4+ and CD8+ blood T cells.

The CDR3 contains 14 residues. Trimming stripped 3 bases from V and 8 bases from J, with 16 bases between. Germline values: CDR1 LNHDA, CDR2 SQIVND (reference sequence). On this clone: Its target is not known.

If patients had autoimmune disease history or systemic immunosuppression, they were excluded. Here immunoSEQ multiplex PCR was the method, and the copy in TCRdb shows in-frame clones only, minus some. The profile shows 15,000 to 20,000 clones, 70% to 85% of them singletons. The sequence was collected from an adult with an advanced solid tumor such as melanoma, head and neck, liver or kidney cancer. This material consisted of CD4+ or CD8+ T cells sorted from blood, taken in a trial of the OX40 agonist ivuxolimab. The V call is TRBV19, the J call TRBJ1-1, with a tentative D call TRBD1 (6 bases). CDR3 bases: TGTGCCAGTAGTATCCCCGAGACAGGCACGGAAGCTTTCTTT. Translated, it gives CASSIPETGTEAFF.